The sequence of this T cell receptor beta chain was determined in a study of T cell responses to AZD1222 COVID-19 vaccine. Study-wide points: None of the repertoires were sampled until the peak T cell response had passed.

The CDR3 runs 17 residues. CDR1 and CDR2 from the germline V gene are ENHRY and SYGVKD. The trim removed 2 bases at V and 2 bases at J, leaving 10 bases unmatched. Repertoires were generated with immunoSEQ multiplex PCR, while TCRdb's copy carries only in-frame clones and drops some. The table has nearly 110,000 clones, 90% to 95% seen once. A word on this clone: Its target is unknown.

This receptor was taken from an adult in good health. Sequenced here: peripheral blood, sampled on day 0 of AZD1222 vaccination. The chain combines TRBV10-3 with TRBJ1-2, with 8 bases lining up with TRBD1. The CDR3 here is CAISESWAGGTNYGYTF. Written as DNA, the CDR3 is TGTGCCATCAGTGAGAGTTGGGCAGGGGGCACAAACTATGGCTACACCTTC.